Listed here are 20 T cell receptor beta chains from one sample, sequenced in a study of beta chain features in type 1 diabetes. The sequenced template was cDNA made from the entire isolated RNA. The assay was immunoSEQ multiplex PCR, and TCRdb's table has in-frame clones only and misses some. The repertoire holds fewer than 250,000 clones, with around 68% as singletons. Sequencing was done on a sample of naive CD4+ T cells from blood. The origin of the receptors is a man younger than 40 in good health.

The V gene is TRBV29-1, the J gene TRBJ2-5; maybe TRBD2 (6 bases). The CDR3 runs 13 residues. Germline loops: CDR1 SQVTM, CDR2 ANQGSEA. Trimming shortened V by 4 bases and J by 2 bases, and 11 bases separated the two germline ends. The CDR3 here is CSVAGGRQETQYF. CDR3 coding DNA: TGCAGCGTTGCCGGGGGACGACAAGAGACCCAGTACTTC.

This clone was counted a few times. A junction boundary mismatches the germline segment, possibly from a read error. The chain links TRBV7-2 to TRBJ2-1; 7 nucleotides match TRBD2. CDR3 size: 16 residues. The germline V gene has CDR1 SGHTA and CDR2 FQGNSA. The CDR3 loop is CASSLALSGGYTEQFF. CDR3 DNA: TGTGCCAGCAGCTTAGCCCTATCGGGAGGATACACTGAGCAGTTCTTC.

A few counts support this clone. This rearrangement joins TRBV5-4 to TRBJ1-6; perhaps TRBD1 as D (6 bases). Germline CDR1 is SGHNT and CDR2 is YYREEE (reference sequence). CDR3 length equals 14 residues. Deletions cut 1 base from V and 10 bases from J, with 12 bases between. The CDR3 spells CASSLTGPGSPLHF. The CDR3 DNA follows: TGTGCCAGCAGCTTGACAGGGCCAGGGTCACCCCTCCACTTT.

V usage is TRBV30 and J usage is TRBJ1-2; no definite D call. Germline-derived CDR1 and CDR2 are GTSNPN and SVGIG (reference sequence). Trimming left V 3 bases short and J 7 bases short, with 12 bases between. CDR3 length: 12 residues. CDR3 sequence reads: CAWRVKGVGYTF. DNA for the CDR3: TGTGCCTGGAGGGTGAAGGGTGTTGGCTACACCTTC.

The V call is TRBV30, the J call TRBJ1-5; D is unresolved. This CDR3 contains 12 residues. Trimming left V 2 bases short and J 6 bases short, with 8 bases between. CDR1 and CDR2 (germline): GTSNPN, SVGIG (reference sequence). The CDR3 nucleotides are TGTGCCTGGAGTAGGGTCAGTCAGCCCCAGCATTTT. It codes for CAWSRVSQPQHF.

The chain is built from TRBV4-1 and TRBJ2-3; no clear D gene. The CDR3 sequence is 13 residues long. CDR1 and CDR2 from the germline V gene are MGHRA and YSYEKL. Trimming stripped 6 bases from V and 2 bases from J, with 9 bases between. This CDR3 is CASSMSLTDTQYF. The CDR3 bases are TGCGCCAGCAGTATGTCCCTCACAGATACGCAGTATTTT.

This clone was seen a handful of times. This chain's CDR3 is CASSSEGIVYEQYF. CDR3 DNA: TGTGCCAGCAGCTCGGAAGGGATCGTCTACGAGCAGTACTTC. The chain carries TRBV7-9 and TRBJ2-7; the D is unclear. The CDR3 sequence is 14 residues long. Between the trimmed V and J ends, which lost 4 bases and 3 bases, there was a span of 13 bases. In germline, CDR1 is SEHNR, CDR2 FQNEAQ (reference sequence).

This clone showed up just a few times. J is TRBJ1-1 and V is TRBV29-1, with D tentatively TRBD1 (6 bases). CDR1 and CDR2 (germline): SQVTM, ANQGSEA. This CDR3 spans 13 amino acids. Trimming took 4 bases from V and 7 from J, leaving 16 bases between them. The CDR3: CSVAQGLRGEAFF. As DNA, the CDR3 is TGCAGCGTTGCACAGGGTCTACGCGGTGAAGCTTTCTTT.

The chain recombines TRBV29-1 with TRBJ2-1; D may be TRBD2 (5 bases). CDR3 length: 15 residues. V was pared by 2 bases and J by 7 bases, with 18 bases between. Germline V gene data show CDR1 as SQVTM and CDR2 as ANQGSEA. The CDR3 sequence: CSVEPPPASPNEQFF. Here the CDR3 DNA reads TGCAGCGTTGAACCTCCTCCCGCTAGCCCAAATGAGCAGTTCTTC.

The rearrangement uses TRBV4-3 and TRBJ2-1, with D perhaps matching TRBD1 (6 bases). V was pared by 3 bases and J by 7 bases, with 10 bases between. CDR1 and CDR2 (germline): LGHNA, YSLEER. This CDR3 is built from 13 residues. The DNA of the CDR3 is TGCGCCAGCAGCCAGAAACAGGGTAATGAGCAGTTCTTC. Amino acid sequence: CASSQKQGNEQFF.

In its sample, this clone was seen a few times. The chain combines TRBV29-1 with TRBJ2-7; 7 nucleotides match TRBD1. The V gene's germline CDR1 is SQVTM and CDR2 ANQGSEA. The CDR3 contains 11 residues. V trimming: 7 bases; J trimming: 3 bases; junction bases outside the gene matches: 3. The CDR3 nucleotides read TGCAGCGCCCACAGGGGCTACGAGCAGTACTTC. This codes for CSAHRGYEQYF.

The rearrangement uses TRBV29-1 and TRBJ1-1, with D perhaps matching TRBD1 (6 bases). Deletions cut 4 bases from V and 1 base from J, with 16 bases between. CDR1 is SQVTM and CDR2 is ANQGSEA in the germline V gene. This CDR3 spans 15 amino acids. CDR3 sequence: CSVGKIGTQNTEAFF. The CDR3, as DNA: TGCAGCGTTGGCAAGATCGGGACACAGAACACTGAAGCTTTCTTT.

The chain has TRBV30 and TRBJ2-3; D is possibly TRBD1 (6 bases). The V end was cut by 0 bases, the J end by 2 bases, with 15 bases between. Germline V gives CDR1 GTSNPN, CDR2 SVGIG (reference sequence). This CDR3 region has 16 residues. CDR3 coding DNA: TGTGCCTGGAGTGTTTCTTTGGGGGCCCTCACAGATACGCAGTATTTT. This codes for CAWSVSLGALTDTQYF.

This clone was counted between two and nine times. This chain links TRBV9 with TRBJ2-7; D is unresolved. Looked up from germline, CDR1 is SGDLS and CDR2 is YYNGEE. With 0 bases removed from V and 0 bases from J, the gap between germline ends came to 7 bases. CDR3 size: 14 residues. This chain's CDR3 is CASSVGPVSYEQYF. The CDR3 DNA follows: TGTGCCAGCAGCGTAGGACCCGTCTCCTACGAGCAGTACTTC.

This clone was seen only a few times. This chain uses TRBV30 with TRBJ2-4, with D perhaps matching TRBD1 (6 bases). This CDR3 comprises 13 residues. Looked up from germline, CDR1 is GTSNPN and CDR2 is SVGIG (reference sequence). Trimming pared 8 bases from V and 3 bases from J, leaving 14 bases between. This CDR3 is CATQQGSKNIQYF. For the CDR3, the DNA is TGTGCCACTCAACAGGGTAGCAAAAACATTCAGTACTTC. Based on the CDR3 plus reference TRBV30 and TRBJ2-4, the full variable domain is SQTIHQWPATLVQPVGSPLSLECTVEGTSNPNLYWYRQAAGRGLQLLFYSVGIGQISSEVPQNLSASRPQDRQFILSSKKLLLSDSGFYLCATQQGSKNIQYFGAGTRLSVL.

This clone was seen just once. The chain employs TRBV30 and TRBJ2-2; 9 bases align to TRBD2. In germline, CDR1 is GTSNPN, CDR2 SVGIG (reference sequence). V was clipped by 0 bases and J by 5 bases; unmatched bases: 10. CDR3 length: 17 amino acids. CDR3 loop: CAWSVFSGSRFTGELFF. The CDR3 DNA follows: TGTGCCTGGAGTGTCTTTAGCGGGAGCCGGTTTACCGGGGAGCTGTTTTTT.

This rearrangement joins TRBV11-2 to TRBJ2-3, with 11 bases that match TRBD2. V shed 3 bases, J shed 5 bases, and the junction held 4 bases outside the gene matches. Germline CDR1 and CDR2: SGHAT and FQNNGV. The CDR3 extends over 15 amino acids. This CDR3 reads CASSFTSGRGDTQYF. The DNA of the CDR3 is TGTGCCAGCAGCTTTACTAGCGGGAGAGGAGATACGCAGTATTTT.

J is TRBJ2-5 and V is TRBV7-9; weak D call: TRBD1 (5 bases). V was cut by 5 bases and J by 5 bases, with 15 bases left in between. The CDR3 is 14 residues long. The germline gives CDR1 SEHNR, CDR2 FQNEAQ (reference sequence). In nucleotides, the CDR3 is TGTGCCAGCAGCACAGGACACCCCCGGGAGACCCAGTACTTC. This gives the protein CASSTGHPRETQYF.

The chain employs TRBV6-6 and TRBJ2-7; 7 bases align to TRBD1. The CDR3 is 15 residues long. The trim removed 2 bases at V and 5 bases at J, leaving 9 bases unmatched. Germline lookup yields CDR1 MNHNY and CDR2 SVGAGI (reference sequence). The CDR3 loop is CASSYTGQVNHEQYF. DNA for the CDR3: TGTGCCAGCAGTTACACTGGACAGGTCAATCACGAGCAGTACTTC.

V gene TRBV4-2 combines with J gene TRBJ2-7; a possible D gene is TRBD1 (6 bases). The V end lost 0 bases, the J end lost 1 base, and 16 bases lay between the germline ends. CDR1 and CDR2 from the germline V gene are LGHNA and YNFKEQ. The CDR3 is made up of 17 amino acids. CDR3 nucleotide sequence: TGTGCCAGCAGCCAAGAGTTAAGTGGGGGCCTTTCCTACGAGCAGTACTTC. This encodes CASSQELSGGLSYEQYF.